This T cell receptor (beta chain) was identified in a study of T cells after posttransplantation cyclophosphamide. Study observations and caveats: Tissue-infiltrating T cells from skin or gut overlapped little with blood T cells. Donor-recipient repertoire similarity was low at 1-2 months, rising over year one.

Ten or more counts support this clone. As yet, its antigen is unknown. Germline assignment: CDR1 SGHRS and CDR2 YFSETQ. CDR3 size: 16 residues. The ends were cut back, 0 bases at V and 10 bases at J, with 22 bases in the middle. This related bone marrow graft donor gave peripheral blood on the day of marrow donation. The assay was immunoSEQ multiplex PCR, and TCRdb's table has in-frame clones only and misses some. Listed for the sample are approximately 24,000 clones, none seen a single time. The rearrangement uses TRBV5-1 and TRBJ1-2; no firm D call. Sequenced input: PBMCs. The sequence derives from a man aged 45-65 years in good health, CMV-negative, and a related stem cell transplant donor. CDR3 amino acids: CASSLEMVGLSPVYTF. CDR3 sequence (DNA): TGCGCCAGCAGCTTGGAAATGGTCGGGTTGTCTCCGGTCTACACCTTC.